The 14 T cell receptor beta chains below come from one sample, sequenced in a study of T cell changes during pregnancy in multiple sclerosis. Sequencing was performed with immunoSEQ multiplex PCR; in TCRdb, only in-frame clones are kept and a portion is missing. The data hold roughly 30,000 clones, with roughly 89% observed a single time. The sample here was CD4+ T cells from peripheral blood mononuclear cells, taken in the first trimester of pregnancy. The receptor source for this set is a female donor in good health, enrolled as a control in a pregnancy study.

This chain connects TRBV28 to TRBJ1-1; D uncertain. Germline V gene lookup returns CDR1 MDHEN and CDR2 SYDVKM. The V end was cut by 2 bases, the J end by 0 bases, with 7 bases between. This CDR3 spans 14 amino acids. The CDR3 DNA reads as TGTGCCAGCAGTTTACAAACAGTGAACACTGAAGCTTTCTTT. This gives the protein CASSLQTVNTEAFF.

The sample holds one count of this clone. The rearrangement joins TRBV10-3 to TRBJ1-5; a possible D gene is TRBD1 (5 bases). Germline-derived CDR1 and CDR2 are ENHRY and SYGVKD. The CDR3 consists of 17 residues. Trimming stripped 2 bases from V and 0 bases from J, with 14 bases between. This CDR3 is CAISERQGTYSNQPQHF. The CDR3 coding sequence is TGTGCCATCAGTGAGAGGCAGGGAACTTATAGCAATCAGCCCCAGCATTTT.

The V and J genes are TRBV19 and TRBJ1-6, with D unresolved. The germline V gene has CDR1 LNHDA and CDR2 SQIVND (reference sequence). The CDR3 is 16 residues long. V was trimmed by 3 bases and J by 10 bases, leaving 19 bases between them. CDR3 loop: CASSIQDRDGGSPLHF. CDR3 nucleotide sequence: TGTGCCAGTAGTATTCAGGACCGTGATGGAGGATCACCCCTCCACTTT.

This clone was seen a few times. The V and J genes are TRBV10-1 and TRBJ2-1; the D gene is possibly TRBD1 (6 bases). Looked up from germline, CDR1 is WNHNN and CDR2 is SYGVQD (reference sequence). There are 13 residues in the CDR3. Trimming took 8 bases from V and 9 from J, leaving 17 bases between them. The DNA for the CDR3 is TGCGCCAGCGGGGGCCAGATGGACGGTGAGCAGTTCTTC. Amino acid sequence: CASGGQMDGEQFF.

The rearrangement links TRBV7-9 to TRBJ2-3; D is possibly TRBD2 (5 bases). The CDR3 sequence is 15 residues long. Trimming cost V 2 bases and J 5 bases, with 14 bases left between them. The germline V gene encodes CDR1 SEHNR and CDR2 FQNEAQ (reference sequence). CDR3 in amino acids: CASSLWARERDTQYF. The CDR3 DNA sequence: TGTGCCAGCAGCTTATGGGCTAGGGAGAGAGATACGCAGTATTTT.

This chain uses TRBV29-1 with TRBJ2-5; D call uncertain. The CDR3 spans 13 residues. Looked up from germline, CDR1 is SQVTM and CDR2 is ANQGSEA. V lost 3 bases and J lost 1, with 9 bases in between. CDR3 nucleotides: TGCAGCGTTGACCCCGCGGTCCAAGAGACCCAGTACTTC. It translates to CSVDPAVQETQYF. The entire variable domain, with the rest obtained from reference TRBV29-1 and TRBJ2-5, is as follows: SAVISQKPSRDICQRGTSLTIQCQVDSQVTMMFWYRQQPGQSLTLIATANQGSEATYESGFVIDKFPISRPNLTFSTLTVSNMSPEDSSIYLCSVDPAVQETQYFGPGTRLLVL.

This sequence joins TRBV19 and TRBJ1-5, with TRBD1 matching over 9 bases. V shed 8 bases, J shed 3 bases, and the junction held 5 bases outside the gene matches. Germline-derived CDR1 and CDR2 are LNHDA and SQIVND (reference sequence). The CDR3 runs to 14 residues. The CDR3 region has the DNA TGTGCCAGTCAGACAGGGGGAACCAATCAGCCCCAGCATTTT. Its protein product is CASQTGGTNQPQHF.

CDR3 coding DNA: TGTGCCAGCAGCTTCGGACAGGGTGGCCCTCAAGAGACCCAGTACTTC. As protein: CASSFGQGGPQETQYF. The chain recombines TRBV7-9 with TRBJ2-5; TRBD1 aligns across 8 bases. The germline V gene encodes CDR1 SEHNR and CDR2 FQNEAQ (reference sequence). The CDR3 consists of 16 residues. After removal of 3 bases from V and 2 bases from J, the junction contained 8 bases not matched to a gene.

The gene calls are TRBV2 and TRBJ1-4, with TRBD1 matching 7 bases. Germline V gene lookup returns CDR1 SNHLY and CDR2 FYNNEI. J lost 8 bases, V lost 7 bases, and 13 bases had no gene match. The CDR3 totals 15 residues. The CDR3 loop is CASTQRTGISEKLFF. The DNA for the CDR3 is TGTGCCAGCACCCAACGGACAGGCATTAGCGAAAAACTGTTTTTT.

The V call is TRBV4-3, the J call TRBJ1-2; weak D call: TRBD1 (6 bases). Germline V gene lookup returns CDR1 LGHNA and CDR2 YSLEER. The CDR3 is 14 amino acids. V was shortened by 0 bases and J by 5 bases, with 10 bases between the two germline ends. CDR3 region: CASSQDWTDYGYTF. CDR3 nucleotides: TGCGCCAGCAGCCAAGATTGGACAGATTATGGCTACACCTTC.

This sequence joins TRBV10-2 and TRBJ2-7; TRBD2 aligns across 7 bases. The length of the CDR3 is 14 residues. From germline, CDR1 is WSHSY and CDR2 SAAADI. Trimming took 2 bases from V and 0 from J; bases not matched to a gene: 1. DNA for the CDR3: TGCGCCAGCAGTGAGAGCGGGATCTCCTACGAGCAGTACTTC. Translation: CASSESGISYEQYF.

The rearrangement joins TRBV15 to TRBJ2-3, with D tentatively TRBD1 (8 bases). Germline lookup yields CDR1 LNHNV and CDR2 YYDKDF (reference sequence). This CDR3 spans 16 amino acids. V lost 3 bases and J lost 1, with 14 bases in between. CDR3 sequence: CATSRNRGGGTDTQYF. In nucleotides, the CDR3 is TGTGCCACCAGCAGGAACAGGGGGGGAGGCACAGATACGCAGTATTTT.

Comment on this clone: The sample has other DNA sequences that encode this CDR3 too. DNA for the CDR3: TGTGCCAGCCGGGGGTATTACGAGCAGTACTTC. This sequence encodes CASRGYYEQYF. The chain joins TRBV18 to TRBJ2-7; D might be TRBD2 (6 bases). CDR3 length: 11 residues. Trimming left V 8 bases short and J 4 bases short, with 9 bases between. Germline CDR1 KGHSH, CDR2 LQKENI. The full variable domain, its missing parts supplied by reference TRBV18 and TRBJ2-7, is NAGVMQNPRHLVRRRGQEARLRCSPMKGHSHVYWYRQLPEEGLKFMVYLQKENIIDESGMPKERFSAEFPKEGPSILRIQQVVRGDSAAYFCASRGYYEQYFGPGTRLTVT.

A single count supports this clone. The chain employs TRBV7-7 and TRBJ1-4; 12 bases fit TRBD1. The trim removed 5 bases at V and 6 bases at J, leaving 16 bases unmatched. There are 19 residues in the CDR3. Germline lookup yields CDR1 SSHAT and CDR2 FNYEAQ (reference sequence). CDR3 bases: TGTGCCAGCAGCCCACCGGGACAGGGGGCGCGTATGGAGGATGAAAAACTGTTTTTT. This gives the protein CASSPPGQGARMEDEKLFF.